These 28 T cell receptor beta chains came from one sample sequenced in a study of T cells in Graves' hyperthyroidism and ophthalmopathy. Amplified TCR beta CDR3 regions derived from RNA transcripts. The HTBI primer set was used in a first-round RT-PCR of the TCR CDR3. TCRdb itself ran the multiplex PCR reads through MiXCR, one entry per CDR3 protein. The sample has hundreds of thousands of distinct CDR3 sequences, around 14% seen once. The source material was blood. Every receptor here comes from a young woman with Graves' hyperthyroidism that later progressed to Graves' ophthalmopathy.

Ten or more counts support this clonotype. V gene TRBV27 combines with J gene TRBJ1-1; 7 nucleotides agree with TRBD1. CDR1 MNHEY and CDR2 SMNVEV come from the germline V gene (reference sequence). The CDR3 loop spans 15 amino acids. The ends lost 5 bases at V and 0 bases at J; junction bases unmatched: 6. The CDR3 region is CASSPWDSMNTEAFF. The CDR3, as DNA: TGTGCCAGCAGTCCCTGGGACAGTATGAACACTGAAGCTTTCTTT.

This clonotype appeared a few times. The chain is built from TRBV5-1 and TRBJ2-2, with D unclear. The V gene's germline CDR1 is SGHRS and CDR2 YFSETQ. V gave up 9 bases and J gave up 4 bases, with 13 bases separating them. The CDR3 length is 13 residues. The chain's CDR3 is CATSTVSTGELFF. Here the CDR3 DNA reads TGCGCCACCTCCACGGTCTCCACCGGGGAGCTGTTTTTT.

This clonotype was observed many times. The chain combines TRBV20-1 with TRBJ2-1; 14 bases fit TRBD2. CDR1 is DFQATT, CDR2 SNEGSKA, per germline (reference sequence). This CDR3 has 18 residues. The V segment lost 3 bases and the J segment 0 bases; nucleotides outside the gene matches: 7. The CDR3 loop is CSASPGTSGRSSYNEQFF. CDR3 in DNA: TGCAGTGCTAGCCCTGGGACTAGCGGGAGAAGCTCCTACAATGAGCAGTTCTTC.

In this sample, this clonotype turned up many times. This chain joins TRBV19 and TRBJ2-1; tentatively, D is TRBD2 (5 bases). The CDR3 contains 13 residues. Looked up from germline, CDR1 is LNHDA and CDR2 is SQIVND (reference sequence). V lost 3 bases to trimming and J lost 6 bases, with 9 bases between them. The CDR3 DNA sequence: TGTGCCAGTAGTATCGGGGTACGCAATGAGCAGTTCTTC. It specifies CASSIGVRNEQFF.

This clonotype was observed at least ten times. The chain combines TRBV11-3 with TRBJ1-2; D gene ambiguous. V was clipped by 1 base and J by 4 bases, with 10 bases between them. This CDR3 is 14 amino acids long. Germline V gene data show CDR1 as SGHNT and CDR2 as YENEEA. The CDR3 DNA reads TGTGCCAGCAGCTTAGGTCAGAACGCCTATGGCTACACCTTC. It encodes CASSLGQNAYGYTF.

This clonotype was seen ten or more times. The rearrangement links TRBV27 to TRBJ1-6; no clear D. Trimming pared 3 bases from V and 5 bases from J, leaving 8 bases between. CDR1 and CDR2 from the germline V gene are MNHEY and SMNVEV (reference sequence). This CDR3 spans 14 amino acids. This CDR3 reads CASSFNRDNSPLHF. CDR3 sequence (DNA): TGTGCCAGCAGTTTCAACAGAGATAATTCACCCCTCCACTTT.

Ten or more counts support this clonotype. V gene TRBV5-1 combines with J gene TRBJ1-5; no reliable D call. With 5 bases removed from V and 3 bases from J, the gap between germline ends came to 9 bases. Germline V gene sequence: CDR1 SGHRS, CDR2 YFSETQ. The CDR3 is made up of 13 amino acids. CDR3 protein: CASRTLPNQPQHF. Written as DNA, the CDR3 is TGCGCCAGCAGAACGCTACCCAATCAGCCCCAGCATTTT.

The chain links TRBV10-3 to TRBJ2-7; TRBD1 agrees at 7 bases. Germline V CDR1 and CDR2: ENHRY, SYGVKD. The CDR3 runs 13 residues. The V and J ends lost 10 bases and 2 bases, in that order; junction bases with no gene match: 8. This CDR3 reads CATRTTGPYEQYF. The CDR3 DNA is TGTGCCACCAGGACGACAGGGCCCTACGAGCAGTACTTC.

V gene TRBV7-8 combines with J gene TRBJ1-5; TRBD1 matches 8 bases. This CDR3 region has 14 residues. Germline CDR1 reads SGHVS; CDR2 reads FQNEAQ. Trimming took 5 bases from V and 5 from J; bases not matched to a gene: 5. CDR3 in amino acids: CASSDQGAYQPQHF. CDR3 nucleotides: TGTGCCAGCAGCGACCAGGGGGCTTATCAGCCCCAGCATTTT. Based on the CDR3 plus reference TRBV7-8 and TRBJ1-5, the full variable domain is GAGVSQSPRYKVAKRGQDVALRCDPISGHVSLFWYQQALGQGPEFLTYFQNEAQLDKSGLPSDRFFAERPEGSVSTLKIQRTQQEDSAVYLCASSDQGAYQPQHFGDGTRLSIL.

Only a few counts were recorded for this clonotype. A much bigger clone sits one base away, suggesting this may be a read error. This chain links TRBV7-3 with TRBJ1-5, with 8 bases identical to TRBD1. The CDR3 is 13 amino acids. The germline CDR1 and CDR2 sequences are SGHTA and FQGTGA. Trimming at V came to 5 bases and at J to 7 bases, leaving 4 bases not matched to a gene. The CDR3 loop is CASSTDRDQPQHF. The CDR3 DNA reads TGTGCCAGCAGCACGGACAGGGACCAGCCCCAGCATTTT.

The sample holds many counts of this clonotype. The V call is TRBV14, the J call TRBJ2-1, with TRBD2 as a possible D gene (5 bases). V was trimmed by 1 base and J by 5 bases, leaving 15 bases between them. The length of the CDR3 is 16 residues. Germline V CDR1 and CDR2: SGHDN, FVKESK. The CDR3, as DNA: TGTGCCAGCAGCCAAGTGGCGGACTCCGGAAACAATGAGCAGTTCTTC. It is translated as CASSQVADSGNNEQFF.

The J gene is TRBJ1-2, the V gene TRBV7-9, with 8 bases identical to TRBD1. CDR1 SEHNR and CDR2 FQNEAQ come from the germline V gene (reference sequence). The J segment lost 0 bases and the V segment lost 5 bases, leaving 8 bases of the junction unmatched. The CDR3 consists of 16 residues. CDR3 bases: TGTGCCAGCAGCCCCTTGCCGGACAGGGCTAACTATGGCTACACCTTC. This sequence encodes CASSPLPDRANYGYTF.

In this sample, this clonotype turned up many times. This chain connects TRBV19 to TRBJ2-1; 11 bases fit TRBD2. The trim removed 9 bases at V and 5 bases at J, leaving 15 bases unmatched. This CDR3 comprises 17 residues. Per the germline V gene, CDR1 is LNHDA and CDR2 is SQIVND (reference sequence). The CDR3 region has the DNA TGTGCCAGCAATCTCTCACCGGGACTAGCGGAGAACAATGAGCAGTTCTTC. This codes for CASNLSPGLAENNEQFF.

The rearrangement uses TRBV5-4 and TRBJ2-3; TRBD2 aligns across 9 bases. The germline V gene encodes CDR1 SGHNT and CDR2 YYREEE (reference sequence). This CDR3 has 16 residues. The V and J ends lost 3 bases and 4 bases, in that order; junction bases with no gene match: 9. In DNA, the CDR3 is TGTGCCAGCAGCTCCCGGGCGGGAGGGATCCCAGATACGCAGTATTTT. Protein product: CASSSRAGGIPDTQYF.

This clonotype was picked up a small number of times. V and J are TRBV20-1 and TRBJ2-1; 7 bases line up with TRBD2. The V and J ends lost 6 bases and 2 bases, in that order; junction bases with no gene match: 10. The CDR3 consists of 15 residues. Germline lookup yields CDR1 DFQATT and CDR2 SNEGSKA (reference sequence). The CDR3 is CSATTLADPYNEQFF. CDR3 nucleotides: TGCAGTGCGACGACGCTAGCGGATCCCTACAATGAGCAGTTCTTC.

This clonotype occurred a few times. The chain links TRBV6-1 to TRBJ1-5, with TRBD1 as a possible D gene (5 bases). V dropped 1 base and J dropped 3 bases, with 10 bases sitting between them. The germline V gene encodes CDR1 MNHNS and CDR2 SASEGT. The CDR3 sequence is 15 residues long. CDR3 sequence reads: CASSEVGGSNQPQHF. For the CDR3, the DNA is TGTGCCAGCAGTGAAGTTGGGGGTTCCAATCAGCCCCAGCATTTT.

This clonotype occurred many times. The V and J genes are TRBV6-2 or TRBV6-3 and TRBJ2-5; 7 nucleotides align to TRBD2. V shed 6 bases and J 4 bases; nucleotides not matched to a gene: 17. CDR1 MNHEY and CDR2 SVGEGT come from the germline V gene. This CDR3 has 17 amino acids. The DNA for the CDR3 is TGTGCCAGCAGCCCGAGCCCGGGCGCGGGAGTAGGAGAGACCCAGTACTTC. It yields the protein CASSPSPGAGVGETQYF.

At least ten counts were recorded for this clonotype. V and J are TRBV11-2 and TRBJ1-4, with D possibly matching TRBD1 (6 bases). CDR1 is SGHAT and CDR2 is FQNNGV in the germline V gene. Trimming took off 3 bases at V and 8 bases at J, with 13 bases between the two ends. The CDR3 is 14 residues long. The CDR3 DNA is TGTGCCAGCAGCTTCGACAGGAGTGGGGAAAAACTGTTTTTT. Encoded protein: CASSFDRSGEKLFF.

This clonotype was seen a few times. The gene calls are TRBV10-1 and TRBJ2-1; possible D gene TRBD2, 5 bases. From germline, CDR1 is WNHNN and CDR2 SYGVQD (reference sequence). V was clipped by 3 bases and J by 5 bases, with 8 bases between them. The CDR3 contains 13 residues. CDR3 DNA sequence: TGCGCCAGCAGTGATCCCGGGAACAATGAGCAGTTCTTC. Its translation is CASSDPGNNEQFF.

This clonotype appeared many times. CDR3 in DNA: TGTGCCAGCAGTTTTGCCGGGAACACTGAAGCTTTCTTT. Its translation: CASSFAGNTEAFF. The chain employs TRBV12-3 or TRBV12-4 and TRBJ1-1; no clear D gene. Trimming took 3 bases from V and 1 from J, leaving 6 bases between them. CDR3 length: 13 residues.

This clonotype was observed at least ten times. The chain combines TRBV6-5 with TRBJ2-5; possible D gene TRBD2, 5 bases. In germline, CDR1 is MNHEY, CDR2 SVGAGI. The V gene lost 2 bases and the J gene lost 4 bases, with 11 bases spanning the gap. The CDR3 extends over 14 amino acids. Here the CDR3 reads CASSYLPSGETQYF. CDR3 bases: TGTGCCAGCAGTTACCTCCCCAGCGGAGAGACCCAGTACTTC.

This clonotype was detected ten times or more. The CDR3 region is CASSIHRVENTEAFF. The DNA of the CDR3 is TGTGCCAGCAGTATTCACAGGGTGGAGAACACTGAAGCTTTCTTT. The V gene is TRBV6-1, the J gene TRBJ1-1, with D perhaps TRBD1 (6 bases). The CDR3 sequence is 15 residues long. V lost 5 bases and J lost 1, with 14 bases in between. The germline V gene encodes CDR1 MNHNS and CDR2 SASEGT.

The sample holds a few counts of this clonotype. The chain has TRBV30 and TRBJ2-2; D not certain. Germline V gene data show CDR1 as GTSNPN and CDR2 as SVGIG (reference sequence). Trimming took 0 bases from V and 6 from J, leaving 17 bases between them. CDR3 size: 16 residues. The CDR3 nucleotides are TGTGCCTGGAGTGTAGGGCGCGAGATAAGGTCCGGGGAGCTGTTTTTT. Translating gives CAWSVGREIRSGELFF.

Ten or more counts support this clonotype. The chain joins TRBV7-2 to TRBJ1-2, with a tentative D call TRBD1 (5 bases). V lost 5 bases, J lost 4 bases, and 14 bases lay in between. The CDR3 consists of 14 residues. Germline values: CDR1 SGHTA, CDR2 FQGNSA. Here the CDR3 reads CASSPETEVYGYTF. The CDR3 bases are TGTGCCAGCAGCCCAGAGACAGAGGTCTATGGCTACACCTTC.

The chain recombines TRBV3-1 with TRBJ1-1; no clear D gene. Between the trimmed V and J ends, which lost 5 bases and 1 base, there was a span of 11 bases. CDR1 is LGHDT, CDR2 YNNKEL, per germline (reference sequence). The CDR3 covers 14 residues. The CDR3 loop reads CASSYGMKNTEAFF. The CDR3 DNA reads TGTGCCAGCAGCTACGGGATGAAGAACACTGAAGCTTTCTTT.

This clonotype was seen a handful of times. The V gene is TRBV7-2, the J gene TRBJ1-5; 7 nucleotides line up with TRBD1. The CDR3 spans 13 residues. With 9 bases clipped from V and 2 bases from J, the junction kept 4 bases outside the gene matches. From germline, CDR1 is SGHTA and CDR2 FQGNSA. Here the CDR3 reads CASRQGGNQPQHF. DNA for the CDR3: TGTGCCAGTAGACAGGGAGGCAATCAGCCCCAGCATTTT.

There are many counts of this clonotype. This chain's CDR3 is CASSLGQGSEKLFF. CDR3 DNA sequence: TGTGCCAGCAGCTTAGGACAGGGGTCGGAAAAACTGTTTTTT. The chain couples TRBV7-9 to TRBJ1-4; 8 bases agree with TRBD1. CDR1 SEHNR and CDR2 FQNEAQ come from the germline V gene (reference sequence). The CDR3 totals 14 residues. The ends lost 1 base at V and 8 bases at J; junction bases unmatched: 3.

The table lists this clonotype with a few counts. The chain couples TRBV6-2 or TRBV6-3 to TRBJ2-7; TRBD2 might be the D (5 bases). The CDR3 has 14 residues. V dropped 3 bases and J dropped 4 bases, with 13 bases sitting between them. Germline V gene sequence: CDR1 MNHEY, CDR2 SVGEGT. The CDR3 bases are TGTGCCAGCAGTTATAATCTTCGAGGGTACGAGCAGTACTTC. Its protein is CASSYNLRGYEQYF.